This T cell receptor (beta chain) was sequenced in a study of T cell responses to AZD1222 COVID-19 vaccine. Study details: Pooling was applied to second doses at about 4 or about 12 weeks.

For this clone: Its antigen is not identified. This CDR3 is also generated by other DNA sequences in the sample.

Clones were read by immunoSEQ multiplex PCR, and TCRdb kept only the in-frame ones, dropping some. This repertoire shows approximately 120,000 clones, approximately 92% found once; its top ten account for 1.1%. This CDR3 spans 15 amino acids. CDR1 and CDR2 from the germline V gene are SGHRS and YFSETQ. Trimming pared 0 bases from V and 0 bases from J, leaving 7 bases between. Study outcomes and limitations: Females outnumbered males among donors, who were mostly white British; clonal diversity was possibly underestimated.

V gene TRBV5-1 combines with J gene TRBJ2-1; the D gene is possibly TRBD2 (6 bases). The sequencing used peripheral blood, collected on day 0 of AZD1222 vaccination. The sequence was obtained from an adult in good health. Here the CDR3 reads CASSLDGSSYNEQFF. CDR3 sequence (DNA): TGCGCCAGCAGCTTGGACGGGAGCTCCTACAATGAGCAGTTCTTC.